This record looks at one TCR beta chain sequence and its context. These data originate in a study of OX40 agonist ivuxolimab in advanced cancers. On the study more broadly: The drug used for patients, ivuxolimab, was an agonistic anti-OX40 (CD134) antibody. Participants averaged approximately 60 years of age (range about 23 to 79) and were approximately 81% male.

The repertoire was sequenced with immunoSEQ multiplex PCR; TCRdb's copy has only in-frame clones and lacks some. The sample holds roughly 48,000 clones, 85% seen once. Patients had blood sampled at baseline and again on cycle 4 day 1 and cycle 7 day 1. Trimming removed 7 bases from V and 4 bases from J; junction bases left unmatched: 13. The CDR3 runs 17 residues. Germline V CDR1 and CDR2: LGHNT, FRNRAP. The clonotype comes from an adult with an advanced solid tumor such as melanoma, head and neck, liver or kidney cancer. The rearrangement links TRBV12-5 to TRBJ2-5; 12 nucleotides agree with TRBD1. Sequenced material: CD4+ or CD8+ T cells sorted from blood, taken in a trial of the OX40 agonist ivuxolimab. Written as DNA, the CDR3 is TGTGCTAGTGCCCCGGGACAGGGGGCTGCGAGGGGAGAGACCCAGTACTTC. Translating it yields CASAPGQGAARGETQYF.